The 12 T cell receptor beta chains given below trace back to one sample, sequenced in a study of graft-versus-host responses after intestinal transplantation. Antigens of these TCRs are unknown. Clones were sequenced by immunoSEQ multiplex PCR, and TCRdb holds only the in-frame ones, with some missing. The sample has some 100,000 clones, approximately 90% seen once. This material consisted of unstimulated CD8+ T cells sorted from spleen or lymph node cells, taken before transplant. The receptors here all came from a human donor who was the organ donor for an intestinal transplant.

The chain's CDR3 is CASSLEASGDYNEQFF. The CDR3 DNA is TGCGCCAGCAGCTTGGAGGCTAGCGGGGACTACAATGAGCAGTTCTTC. The chain couples TRBV5-1 to TRBJ2-1, with TRBD2 matching over 9 bases. CDR1 is SGHRS and CDR2 is YFSETQ in the germline V gene. Trimming removed 0 bases from V and 3 bases from J; junction bases left unmatched: 4. This CDR3 is built from 16 residues.

The CDR3 nucleotides read TGTGCCAGCAGCTTAACTAGCGGGAGGGTGTCCGAGCAGTACTTC. This codes for CASSLTSGRVSEQYF. The rearrangement joins TRBV7-3 to TRBJ2-7; 11 nucleotides match TRBD2. The CDR3 has 15 residues. Germline V gives CDR1 SGHTA, CDR2 FQGTGA. J gave up 6 bases and V 0 bases, and 4 bases lay outside the gene matches.

The chain carries TRBV28 and TRBJ2-5; 8 bases fit TRBD2. The germline V gene has CDR1 MDHEN and CDR2 SYDVKM. V was clipped by 3 bases and J by 5 bases; unmatched bases: 5. This CDR3 region has 14 residues. This chain's CDR3 is CASSFLAGVETQYF. The CDR3 coding sequence is TGTGCCAGCAGTTTCCTAGCGGGTGTGGAGACCCAGTACTTC. The full variable domain, its missing parts supplied by reference TRBV28 and TRBJ2-5, is DVKVTQSSRYLVKRTGEKVFLECVQDMDHENMFWYRQDPGLGLRLIYFSYDVKMKEKGDIPEGYSVSREKKERFSLILESASTNQTSMYLCASSFLAGVETQYFGPGTRLLVL.

The V and J genes are TRBV7-2 and TRBJ2-7; TRBD2 agrees at 12 bases. The CDR3 runs to 15 residues. Trimming at V came to 5 bases and at J to 3 bases, leaving 5 bases not matched to a gene. The V gene's germline CDR1 is SGHTA and CDR2 FQGNSA. The CDR3 DNA follows: TGTGCCAGCAGCCTTCGGACTAGCGGGATCTACGAGCAGTACTTC. As protein: CASSLRTSGIYEQYF.

The gene calls are TRBV5-6 and TRBJ1-1; D is unclear. The V gene's germline CDR1 is SGHDT and CDR2 YYEEEE. Trimming took 5 bases from V and 1 from J, leaving 9 bases between them. The CDR3 loop spans 13 amino acids. CDR3 in DNA: TGTGCCAGCAGTTACCTAGGGAACACTGAAGCTTTCTTT. This sequence encodes CASSYLGNTEAFF.

The chain is built from TRBV6-5 and TRBJ2-1, with 9 bases lining up with TRBD1. CDR1 is MNHEY, CDR2 SVGAGI, per germline. This CDR3 comprises 15 residues. V lost 4 bases, J lost 4 bases, and 5 bases stayed unmatched. The CDR3 reads CASSWAGTGYNEQFF. The CDR3 DNA follows: TGTGCCAGCAGTTGGGCCGGGACAGGGTACAATGAGCAGTTCTTC.

The rearrangement uses TRBV5-4 and TRBJ1-2; D perhaps matches TRBD1 (5 bases). The CDR3 consists of 18 residues. CDR1 is SGHNT and CDR2 is YYREEE in the germline V gene (reference sequence). The ends were cut back, 4 bases at V and 3 bases at J, with 25 bases in the middle. The CDR3 loop is CASSRIERNRQGHYGYTF. Written as DNA, the CDR3 is TGTGCCAGCAGCCGAATCGAAAGAAACAGGCAAGGACACTATGGCTACACCTTC.

The chain recombines TRBV11-3 with TRBJ2-1; TRBD2 matches at 9 bases. The ends lost 1 base at V and 10 bases at J; junction bases unmatched: 8. The CDR3 totals 15 residues. CDR1 and CDR2 from the germline V gene are SGHNT and YENEEA. The CDR3 region is CASSLGAGGRVEQFF. DNA of the CDR3: TGTGCCAGCAGCTTAGGCGCGGGGGGGCGAGTGGAGCAGTTCTTC.

The gene calls are TRBV19 and TRBJ1-4, with 10 bases aligning to TRBD1. The J segment lost 5 bases and the V segment lost 7 bases, leaving 25 bases of the junction unmatched. Germline-derived CDR1 and CDR2 are LNHDA and SQIVND (reference sequence). The CDR3 is 21 residues long. The CDR3 DNA reads TGTGCCAGTACCACCCCCGAGGATCCCCGTGGGACAGGGGCCAAAAATGAAAAACTGTTTTTT. Its translation is CASTTPEDPRGTGAKNEKLFF.

The CDR3 bases are TGTGCCAGCAGTGATGTATCGACTATATACTACGAGCAGTACTTC. It specifies CASSDVSTIYYEQYF. This chain links TRBV6-1 with TRBJ2-7, with TRBD2 as a possible D gene (5 bases). CDR1 is MNHNS and CDR2 is SASEGT in the germline V gene. V lost 3 bases to trimming and J lost 3 bases, with 15 bases between them. This CDR3 spans 15 amino acids.

The chain joins TRBV4-1 to TRBJ2-5; 12 bases agree with TRBD2. V shed 1 base and J 7 bases; nucleotides not matched to a gene: 19. The CDR3 runs 20 residues. Germline-derived CDR1 and CDR2 are MGHRA and YSYEKL. The DNA for the CDR3 is TGCGCCAGCAGCCAAGGGGTTTGGCTAGCGGGGGGGCCTAACTCGGCGACCCAGTACTTC. Its protein product is CASSQGVWLAGGPNSATQYF.

This sequence joins TRBV5-1 and TRBJ2-7; TRBD2 aligns across 13 bases. The germline V gene encodes CDR1 SGHRS and CDR2 YFSETQ. V lost 4 bases to trimming and J lost 5 bases; unmatched junction nucleotides: 6. The length of the CDR3 is 15 residues. The CDR3 loop is CASSDRTSGSNEQYF. For the CDR3, the DNA is TGCGCCAGCAGCGATAGGACTAGCGGGAGTAACGAGCAGTACTTC.